The source of this TCR beta chain is a study of shared clonotypes between healthy human individuals. Overall study: CD8 memory received one plate per donor, CD8 naive two, CD4 memory three and CD4 naive three.

This CDR3 has 13 amino acids. Germline V lookup: CDR1 MNHNS, CDR2 SASEGT. Trimming pared 6 bases from V and 5 bases from J, leaving 11 bases between. Only CD45RO-negative cells positively selected for CCR7 counted as naive CD8 cells, so terminally differentiated effector memory CD45RA+ cells were excluded. Sorted-subset replicate PCRs used 200 ng of genomic DNA. This amount corresponded to tens of thousands of T cell genomes. Authors' data handling: ImmunoSEQ yielded junction-only sequences lacking quality scores, so filtering differed. Repertoires were generated with immunoSEQ multiplex PCR, while TCRdb's copy carries only in-frame clones and drops some. V, J and clone size derive from that table, while D and trimming were established from the DNA sequence. The sample holds roughly 550,000 clones, 95% to 96% seen once.

V gene TRBV6-1 combines with J gene TRBJ1-5; a possible D gene is TRBD1 (5 bases). What was sequenced was naive CD8+ T cells sorted from blood. This receptor was taken from a woman younger than 45 in good health. CDR3 amino acids: CASRPLGDQPQHF. CDR3 DNA: TGTGCCAGCAGACCATTGGGGGATCAGCCCCAGCATTTT.